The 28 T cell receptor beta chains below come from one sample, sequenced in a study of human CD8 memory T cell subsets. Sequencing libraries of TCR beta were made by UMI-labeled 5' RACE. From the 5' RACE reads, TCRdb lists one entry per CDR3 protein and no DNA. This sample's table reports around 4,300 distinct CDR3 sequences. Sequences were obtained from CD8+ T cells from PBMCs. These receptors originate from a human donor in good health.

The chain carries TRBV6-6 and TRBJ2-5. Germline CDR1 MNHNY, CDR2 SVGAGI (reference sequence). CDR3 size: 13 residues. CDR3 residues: CASSLADPETQYF.

CDR3: CASSQEGGGYNEQFF. The gene calls are TRBV4-2 and TRBJ2-1; TCRdb designates TRBD1, a call that cannot be tested without DNA. The CDR3 is made up of 15 amino acids. Germline V gene lookup returns CDR1 LGHNA and CDR2 YNFKEQ.

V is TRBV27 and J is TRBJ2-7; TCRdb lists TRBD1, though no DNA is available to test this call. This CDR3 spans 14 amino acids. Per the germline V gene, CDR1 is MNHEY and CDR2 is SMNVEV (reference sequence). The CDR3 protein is CASSLSGQVAEQYF.

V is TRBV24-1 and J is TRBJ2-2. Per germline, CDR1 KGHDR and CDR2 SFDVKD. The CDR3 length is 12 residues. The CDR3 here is CATSDLSGELFF.

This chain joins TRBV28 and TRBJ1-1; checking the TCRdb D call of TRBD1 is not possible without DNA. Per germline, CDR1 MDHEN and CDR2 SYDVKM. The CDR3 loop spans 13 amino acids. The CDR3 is CASSTWDRKLAFF.

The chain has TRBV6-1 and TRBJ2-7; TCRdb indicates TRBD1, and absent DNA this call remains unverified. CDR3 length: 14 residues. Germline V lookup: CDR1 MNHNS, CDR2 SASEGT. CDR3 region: CASDRDREPYEQYF.

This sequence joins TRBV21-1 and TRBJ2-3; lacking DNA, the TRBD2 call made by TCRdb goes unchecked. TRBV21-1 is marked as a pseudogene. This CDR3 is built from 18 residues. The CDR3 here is CASRGPGTSGDYTDTQYF.

The CDR3: CASSQEVSFTDTQYF. V usage is TRBV14 and J usage is TRBJ2-3. CDR3 length: 15 amino acids. CDR1 and CDR2 from the germline V gene are SGHDN and FVKESK. Using reference TRBV14 and TRBJ2-3 for the parts outside the CDR3, the full variable domain is EAGVTQFPSHSVIEKGQTVTLRCDPISGHDNLYWYRRVMGKEIKFLLHFVKESKQDESGMPNNRFLAERTGGTYSTLKVQPAELEDSGVYFCASSQEVSFTDTQYFGPGTRLTVL.

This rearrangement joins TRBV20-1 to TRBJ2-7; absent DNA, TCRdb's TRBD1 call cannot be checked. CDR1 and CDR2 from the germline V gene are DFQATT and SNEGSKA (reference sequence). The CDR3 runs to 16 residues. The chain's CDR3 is CSAKAVVAAGDYEQYF.

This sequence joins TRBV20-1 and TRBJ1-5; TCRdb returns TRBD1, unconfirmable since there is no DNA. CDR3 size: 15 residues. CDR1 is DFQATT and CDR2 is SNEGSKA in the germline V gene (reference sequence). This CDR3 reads CSAMKDFAPNQPQHF.

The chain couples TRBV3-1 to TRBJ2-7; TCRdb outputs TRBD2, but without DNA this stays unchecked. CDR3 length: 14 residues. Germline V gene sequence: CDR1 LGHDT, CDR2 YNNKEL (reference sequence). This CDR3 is CASSHGGSAYEQYF.

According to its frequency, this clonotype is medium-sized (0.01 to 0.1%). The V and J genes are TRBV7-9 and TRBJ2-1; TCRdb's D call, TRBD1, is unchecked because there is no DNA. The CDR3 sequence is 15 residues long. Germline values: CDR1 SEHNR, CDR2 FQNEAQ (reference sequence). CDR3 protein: CASSLTGPGYNEQFF.

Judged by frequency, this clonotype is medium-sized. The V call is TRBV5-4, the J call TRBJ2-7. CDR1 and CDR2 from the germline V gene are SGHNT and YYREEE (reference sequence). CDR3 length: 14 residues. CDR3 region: CASSFGSVSYEQYF.

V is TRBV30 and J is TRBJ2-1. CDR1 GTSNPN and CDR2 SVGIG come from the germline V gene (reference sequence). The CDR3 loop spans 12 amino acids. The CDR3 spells CAWSEGFDEQFF.

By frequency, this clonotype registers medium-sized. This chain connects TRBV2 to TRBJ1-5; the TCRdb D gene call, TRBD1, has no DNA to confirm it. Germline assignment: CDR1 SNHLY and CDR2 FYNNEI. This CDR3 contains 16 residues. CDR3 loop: CASSGLTGASNQPQHF.

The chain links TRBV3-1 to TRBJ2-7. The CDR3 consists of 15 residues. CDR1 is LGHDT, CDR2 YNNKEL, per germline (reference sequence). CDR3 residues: CASSQDLVVSYEQYF.

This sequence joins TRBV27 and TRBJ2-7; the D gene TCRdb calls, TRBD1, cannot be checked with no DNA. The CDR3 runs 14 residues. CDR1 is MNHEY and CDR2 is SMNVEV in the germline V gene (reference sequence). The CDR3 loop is CASRTGFPGNEQYF.

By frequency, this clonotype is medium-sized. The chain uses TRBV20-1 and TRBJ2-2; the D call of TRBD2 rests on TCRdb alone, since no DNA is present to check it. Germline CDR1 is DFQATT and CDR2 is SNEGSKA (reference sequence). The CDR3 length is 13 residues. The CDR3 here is CSASGSEAGELFF.

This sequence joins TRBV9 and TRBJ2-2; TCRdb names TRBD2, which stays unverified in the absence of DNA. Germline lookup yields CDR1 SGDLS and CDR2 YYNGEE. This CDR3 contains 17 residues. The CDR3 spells CASSEGTSGTFVGELFF.

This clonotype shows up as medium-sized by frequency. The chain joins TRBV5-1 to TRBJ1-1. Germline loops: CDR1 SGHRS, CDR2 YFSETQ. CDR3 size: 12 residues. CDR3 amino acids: CASGRGNTEAFF.

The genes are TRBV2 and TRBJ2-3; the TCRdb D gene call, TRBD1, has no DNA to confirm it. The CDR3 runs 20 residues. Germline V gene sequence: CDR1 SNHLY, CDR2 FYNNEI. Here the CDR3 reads CASSFPNSAAGQDITDTQYF.

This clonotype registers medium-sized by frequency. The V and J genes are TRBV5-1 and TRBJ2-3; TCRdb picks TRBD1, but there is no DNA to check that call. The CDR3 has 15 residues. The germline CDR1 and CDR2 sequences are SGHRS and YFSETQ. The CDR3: CASSNRQGVGDTQYF.

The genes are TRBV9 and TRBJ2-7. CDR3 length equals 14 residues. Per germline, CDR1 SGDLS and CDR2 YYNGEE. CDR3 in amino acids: CASSVVPSSYEQYF.

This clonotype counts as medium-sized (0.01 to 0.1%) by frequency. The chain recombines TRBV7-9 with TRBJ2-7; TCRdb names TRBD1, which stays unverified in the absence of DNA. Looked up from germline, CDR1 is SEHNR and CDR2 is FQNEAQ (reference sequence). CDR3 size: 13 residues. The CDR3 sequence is CASSLILGDEQYF.

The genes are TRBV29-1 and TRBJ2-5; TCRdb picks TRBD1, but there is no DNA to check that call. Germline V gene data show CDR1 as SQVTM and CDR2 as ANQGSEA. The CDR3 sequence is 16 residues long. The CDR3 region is CSVEETPGGGQETQYF.

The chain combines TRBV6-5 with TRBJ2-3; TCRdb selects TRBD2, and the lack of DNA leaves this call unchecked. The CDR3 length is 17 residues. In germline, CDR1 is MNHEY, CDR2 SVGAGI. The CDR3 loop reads CASSSLSSGGPKDTQYF.

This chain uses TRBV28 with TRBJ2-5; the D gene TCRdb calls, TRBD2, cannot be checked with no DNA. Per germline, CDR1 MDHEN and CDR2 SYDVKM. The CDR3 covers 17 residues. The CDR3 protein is CASQKPAGGPREETQYF.

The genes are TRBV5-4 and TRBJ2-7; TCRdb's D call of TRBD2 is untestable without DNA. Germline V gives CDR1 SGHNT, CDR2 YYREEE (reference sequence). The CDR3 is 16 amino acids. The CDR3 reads CASSGGLAGASYEQYF.